What follows describes a single TCR beta chain. Antigen: not known. These data belong to a study of blood T cells in healthy people across ages. Study-wide results and caveats: Estimated diversity that came from one million T cells was considered an underestimate. Long-lived donors had more naive CD4+ cells and higher diversity than aged donors.

It was about 10 milliliters of peripheral blood that were drawn from each donor. PBMCs numbering at least 6 million were isolated per sample. Looked up from germline, CDR1 is SEHNR and CDR2 is FQNEAQ (reference sequence). The J segment lost 4 bases and the V segment lost 4 bases, leaving 6 bases of the junction unmatched. This CDR3 spans 15 amino acids. For the second PCR, which ran for about 7 to 11 cycles, a sample-barcoded 5' primer and a J-beta primer mix were used. MiXCR was run by TCRdb on the 5' RACE reads, yielding one entry per CDR3 protein. The sample has about 1.1 million distinct CDR3 sequences, roughly two fifths seen once.

The sequence was obtained from a man between 18 and 29 years old in good health. Sample: blood. This chain joins TRBV7-9 and TRBJ1-4, with 7 bases lining up with TRBD1. CDR3 nucleotide sequence: TGTGCCAGCAGCTCACTTACAGGGGTTAATGAAAAACTGTTTTTT. Translating it yields CASSSLTGVNEKLFF.